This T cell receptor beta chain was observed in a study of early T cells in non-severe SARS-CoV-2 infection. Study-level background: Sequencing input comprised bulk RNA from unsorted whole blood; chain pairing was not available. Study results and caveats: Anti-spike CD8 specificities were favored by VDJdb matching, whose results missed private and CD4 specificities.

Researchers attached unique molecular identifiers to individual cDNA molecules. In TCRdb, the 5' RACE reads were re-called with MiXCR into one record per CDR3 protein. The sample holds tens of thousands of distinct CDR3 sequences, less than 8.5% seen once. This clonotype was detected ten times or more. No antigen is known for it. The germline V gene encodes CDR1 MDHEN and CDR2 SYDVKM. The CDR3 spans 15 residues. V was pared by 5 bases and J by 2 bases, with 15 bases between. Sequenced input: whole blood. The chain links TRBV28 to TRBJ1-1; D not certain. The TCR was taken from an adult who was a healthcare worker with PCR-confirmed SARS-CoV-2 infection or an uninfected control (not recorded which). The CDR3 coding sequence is TGTGCCAGCAGTCCCCCTAATGGGCTTAACACTGAAGCTTTCTTT. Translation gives CASSPPNGLNTEAFF.